These 16 T cell receptor beta chains were all obtained from the same sample, sequenced in a study of Tregs in tolerant kidney transplant recipients. Clones were sequenced by immunoSEQ multiplex PCR, and TCRdb holds only the in-frame ones, with some missing. The sample holds hundreds of thousands of clones, around 81% seen once. The sample taken for sequencing was CD4+ T cells from blood. Receptors were obtained from a human donor in good health.

V usage is TRBV29-1 and J usage is TRBJ1-2; D gene unclear. This CDR3 is built from 12 residues. With 5 bases removed from V and 7 bases from J, the gap between germline ends came to 14 bases. The V gene's germline CDR1 is SQVTM and CDR2 ANQGSEA. The CDR3 DNA reads as TGCAGCGTTATAGTCCGAGGGAGTGGCTACACCTTC. It specifies CSVIVRGSGYTF.

For the CDR3, the DNA is TGTGCCAGCAGCCTCGTTGACCGCTACACCGGGTACGAGCAGTACTTC. This gives the protein CASSLVDRYTGYEQYF. This chain uses TRBV5-5 with TRBJ2-7; D call uncertain. The CDR3 contains 16 residues. Trimming pared 4 bases from V and 4 bases from J, leaving 21 bases between. Germline loops: CDR1 SGHKS, CDR2 YYEKEE (reference sequence).

On this clone itself: This specimen includes other DNA sequences encoding the same CDR3. The CDR3 region has the DNA TGTGCCAGCAGCTTGGACACAGGGATCGGAAACACCATATATTTT. Its translation is CASSLDTGIGNTIYF. The gene calls are TRBV5-4 and TRBJ1-3; tentative D call: TRBD1 (6 bases). Germline values: CDR1 SGHNT, CDR2 YYREEE (reference sequence). The CDR3 spans 15 residues. The V and J ends lost 0 bases and 4 bases respectively, with 11 bases between them.

The rearrangement uses TRBV19 and TRBJ1-5, with 7 nucleotides matching TRBD1. V lost 1 base and J lost 3; bases outside the gene matches: 12. Germline CDR1 is LNHDA and CDR2 is SQIVND (reference sequence). CDR3 length equals 18 residues. CDR3 nucleotide sequence: TGTGCCAGTAGTATAGTCTCCGGGACAGCAACAATCAATCAGCCCCAGCATTTT. It yields the protein CASSIVSGTATINQPQHF. Drawing the rest from reference TRBV19 and TRBJ1-5, the complete variable domain is DGGITQSPKYLFRKEGQNVTLSCEQNLNHDAMYWYRQDPGQGLRLIYYSQIVNDFQKGDIAEGYSVSREKKESFPLTVTSAQKNPTAFYLCASSIVSGTATINQPQHFGDGTRLSIL.

J is TRBJ2-1 and V is TRBV19, with D tentatively TRBD1 (5 bases). This CDR3 is built from 16 residues. V shed 5 bases and J shed 5 bases, with 19 bases lying between them. Germline assignment: CDR1 LNHDA and CDR2 SQIVND (reference sequence). The CDR3 DNA sequence: TGTGCCAGTAGTCCCCCCCAGGGCCGGAAGAACAATGAGCAGTTCTTC. Its translation is CASSPPQGRKNNEQFF.

The chain recombines TRBV18 with TRBJ2-5; D unresolved. CDR1 and CDR2 (germline): KGHSH, LQKENI. The CDR3 runs to 15 residues. The V end lost 4 bases, the J end lost 3 bases, and 15 bases lay between the germline ends. The CDR3 nucleotides read TGTGCCAGCTCACTCACTCGGACGGCGGAAGAGACCCAGTACTTC. The encoded protein is CASSLTRTAEETQYF.

The chain couples TRBV21-1 to TRBJ1-2; TRBD1, as called in the table, went unchecked against the DNA. TRBV21-1 is listed as a pseudogene. The CDR3 has 14 amino acids. The CDR3 nucleotides read TGTGCCAGCGGAAAAGGACAGGATTCGGTTGGCTACACCTTC. Translation gives CASGKGQDSVGYTF.

The V call is TRBV5-1, the J call TRBJ2-2; the match to TRBD1 covers 7 bases. V dropped 2 bases and J dropped 7; count of bases not matched to a gene: 11. CDR1 and CDR2 from the germline V gene are SGHRS and YFSETQ. The length of the CDR3 is 16 residues. DNA for the CDR3: TGCGCCAGCAGCTTTCGGGGACAGACACTCGGCGGGGAGCTGTTTTTT. Its translation: CASSFRGQTLGGELFF. The entire variable domain, with the rest obtained from reference TRBV5-1 and TRBJ2-2, is as follows: KAGVTQTPRYLIKTRGQQVTLSCSPISGHRSVSWYQQTPGQGLQFLFEYFSETQRNKGNFPGRFSGRQFSNSRSEMNVSTLELGDSALYLCASSFRGQTLGGELFFGEGSRLTVL.

The V gene is TRBV5-4, the J gene TRBJ2-7, with 7 positions matching TRBD1. Germline lookup yields CDR1 SGHNT and CDR2 YYREEE (reference sequence). J lost 3 bases, V lost 1 base, and 4 bases had no gene match. The CDR3 is 14 residues long. The chain's CDR3 is CASSLTGVNYEQYF. The CDR3 DNA is TGTGCCAGCAGCTTGACAGGGGTTAACTACGAGCAGTACTTC. Full variable domain (outside the CDR3, taken from reference TRBV5-4 and TRBJ2-7): ETGVTQSPTHLIKTRGQQVTLRCSSQSGHNTVSWYQQALGQGPQFIFQYYREEENGRGNFPPRFSGLQFPNYSSELNVNALELDDSALYLCASSLTGVNYEQYFGPGTRLTVT.

The gene calls are TRBV5-8 and TRBJ1-1; TRBD1 is a possible D gene (5 bases). CDR1 is SGHTS, CDR2 YDEGEE, per germline. The V end was cut by 0 bases, the J end by 0 bases, with 9 bases between. This CDR3 is 15 amino acids long. The CDR3 spells CASSLVNRMNTEAFF. The CDR3 bases are TGTGCCAGCAGCTTGGTAAACAGGATGAACACTGAAGCTTTCTTT. Based on the CDR3 plus reference TRBV5-8 and TRBJ1-1, the full variable domain is EAGVTQSPTHLIKTRGQQATLRCSPISGHTSVYWYQQALGLGLQFLLWYDEGEERNRGNFPPRFSGRQFPNYSSELNVNALELEDSALYLCASSLVNRMNTEAFFGQGTRLTVV.

The CDR3 protein is CAWNPGRSDEQYF. Written as DNA, the CDR3 is TGTGCCTGGAACCCAGGCCGATCAGACGAGCAGTACTTC. This chain uses TRBV30 with TRBJ2-7; D is unclear. Germline V gives CDR1 GTSNPN, CDR2 SVGIG (reference sequence). The CDR3 is 13 amino acids. The V and J ends lost 4 bases and 5 bases respectively, with 15 bases between them. The complete variable domain, with remaining parts taken from reference TRBV30 and TRBJ2-7, reads SQTIHQWPATLVQPVGSPLSLECTVEGTSNPNLYWYRQAAGRGLQLLFYSVGIGQISSEVPQNLSASRPQDRQFILSSKKLLLSDSGFYLCAWNPGRSDEQYFGPGTRLTVT.

The chain recombines TRBV10-3 with TRBJ2-3; TRBD2 matches at 7 bases. Germline V gene lookup returns CDR1 ENHRY and CDR2 SYGVKD. Trimming took 6 bases from V and 2 from J; bases not matched to a gene: 8. The CDR3 contains 15 residues. CDR3 sequence reads: CAIRSRGVATDTQYF. The CDR3 coding sequence is TGTGCCATCAGATCCCGGGGGGTCGCCACAGATACGCAGTATTTT.

This rearrangement joins TRBV5-1 to TRBJ2-1, with D possibly being TRBD2 (5 bases). The V end was cut by 0 bases, the J end by 0 bases, with 10 bases between. This CDR3 has 16 amino acids. Germline assignment: CDR1 SGHRS and CDR2 YFSETQ. Written as DNA, the CDR3 is TGCGCCAGCAGCTTGGCCAGTGGGAGCTCCTACAATGAGCAGTTCTTC. It encodes CASSLASGSSYNEQFF. The variable domain in full, completed from reference TRBV5-1 and TRBJ2-1, reads KAGVTQTPRYLIKTRGQQVTLSCSPISGHRSVSWYQQTPGQGLQFLFEYFSETQRNKGNFPGRFSGRQFSNSRSEMNVSTLELGDSALYLCASSLASGSSYNEQFFGPGTRLTVL.

The chain uses TRBV30 and TRBJ1-2, with D possibly TRBD1 on 5 matching bases. Germline V gene lookup returns CDR1 GTSNPN and CDR2 SVGIG (reference sequence). The CDR3 runs 16 residues. The V and J ends lost 3 bases and 5 bases respectively, with 22 bases between them. The CDR3 DNA follows: TGTGCCTGGAGGAACGAAGGTCGCGGATGGGGGTATGGCTACACCTTC. As protein: CAWRNEGRGWGYGYTF.

The rearrangement links TRBV28 to TRBJ2-7; TRBD1 aligns across 11 bases. From germline, CDR1 is MDHEN and CDR2 SYDVKM. The CDR3 extends over 15 amino acids. The V and J ends lost 3 bases and 6 bases, in that order; junction bases with no gene match: 7. The CDR3 DNA reads as TGTGCCAGCAGTTTCTCCGGACAGGGGGCACGCGAGCAGTACTTC. This codes for CASSFSGQGAREQYF.

The gene calls are TRBV7-3 and TRBJ1-1; no clear D. Germline-derived CDR1 and CDR2 are SGHTA and FQGTGA. V was trimmed by 8 bases and J by 4 bases, leaving 11 bases between them. CDR3 length equals 12 residues. Here the CDR3 DNA reads TGTGCCAGCCTCTCCGCGGGCACTGAAGCTTTCTTT. Amino acids: CASLSAGTEAFF.